The 7 T cell receptor beta chains in this list originate from one sample, sequenced in a study of blood T cell repertoires in COVID-19. TCRdb keeps only in-frame clones here, not all; method: immunoSEQ multiplex PCR. Here the sample spans 50,000 to 75,000 clones, over 60% being singletons. What was sequenced was peripheral blood. The receptors here all came from a human donor in a cohort sampled during active COVID-19.

V usage is TRBV19 and J usage is TRBJ2-4; perhaps TRBD2 as D (6 bases). CDR3 length: 17 residues. Germline V gene sequence: CDR1 LNHDA, CDR2 SQIVND (reference sequence). The V end lost 9 bases, the J end lost 4 bases, and 25 bases lay between the germline ends. The CDR3 DNA is TGTGCCAGCCGTCCGGCAGGGAGGCCGGGCCCTAAAAACATTCAGTACTTC. It specifies CASRPAGRPGPKNIQYF.

This rearrangement joins TRBV5-6 to TRBJ1-6; 9 bases fit TRBD1. This CDR3 has 15 residues. Trimming at V came to 5 bases and at J to 10 bases, leaving 10 bases not matched to a gene. The germline V gene encodes CDR1 SGHDT and CDR2 YYEEEE. CDR3: CASSSGTGMGSPLHF. The DNA for the CDR3 is TGTGCCAGCAGTTCCGGGACAGGGATGGGCTCACCCCTCCACTTT.

The V and J genes are TRBV11-1 and TRBJ2-1; 9 positions match TRBD1. This CDR3 contains 15 residues. Germline trimming cut 5 bases from V and 7 bases from J; bases unmatched to any gene: 9. Germline CDR1 and CDR2: SGHAT and FQDESV (reference sequence). The CDR3 here is CASSPPGQGRNEQFF. The DNA of the CDR3 is TGTGCCAGCAGCCCCCCGGGACAGGGTAGGAATGAGCAGTTCTTC.

The rearrangement joins TRBV25-1 to TRBJ2-6; tentative D call: TRBD1 (5 bases). Trimming took off 4 bases at V and 2 bases at J, with 9 bases between the two ends. The germline gives CDR1 MGHDK, CDR2 SYGVNS. The CDR3 covers 15 residues. The chain's CDR3 is CASSGKGAGANVLTF. CDR3 in DNA: TGTGCCAGCAGTGGAAAAGGGGCTGGGGCCAACGTCCTGACTTTC.

The V call is TRBV7-8, the J call TRBJ2-3; D is possibly TRBD1 (5 bases). V lost 1 base to trimming and J lost 5 bases, with 25 bases between them. This CDR3 is 19 amino acids long. Looked up from germline, CDR1 is SGHVS and CDR2 is FQNEAQ. CDR3 nucleotide sequence: TGTGCCAGCAGCTTAGTGTCTGGGGCCTTTCCCTCGCCCCGAGATACGCAGTATTTT. Its translation is CASSLVSGAFPSPRDTQYF.

The chain employs TRBV6-5 and TRBJ2-6; no reliable D call. Germline V lookup: CDR1 MNHEY, CDR2 SVGAGI. This CDR3 is 15 amino acids long. Trimming stripped 6 bases from V and 1 base from J, with 10 bases between. The CDR3 loop is CASSLHVSGANVLTF. The CDR3 DNA reads TGTGCCAGCAGCTTACATGTTTCTGGGGCCAACGTCCTGACTTTC.

The rearrangement links TRBV30 to TRBJ2-1, with 8 nucleotides matching TRBD2. The ends lost 0 bases at V and 2 bases at J; junction bases unmatched: 6. CDR3 length equals 16 residues. The germline V gene has CDR1 GTSNPN and CDR2 SVGIG (reference sequence). CDR3 nucleotide sequence: TGTGCCTGGAGTGTACTTCTCGGGGGGGCCTACAATGAGCAGTTCTTC. Translating it yields CAWSVLLGGAYNEQFF.